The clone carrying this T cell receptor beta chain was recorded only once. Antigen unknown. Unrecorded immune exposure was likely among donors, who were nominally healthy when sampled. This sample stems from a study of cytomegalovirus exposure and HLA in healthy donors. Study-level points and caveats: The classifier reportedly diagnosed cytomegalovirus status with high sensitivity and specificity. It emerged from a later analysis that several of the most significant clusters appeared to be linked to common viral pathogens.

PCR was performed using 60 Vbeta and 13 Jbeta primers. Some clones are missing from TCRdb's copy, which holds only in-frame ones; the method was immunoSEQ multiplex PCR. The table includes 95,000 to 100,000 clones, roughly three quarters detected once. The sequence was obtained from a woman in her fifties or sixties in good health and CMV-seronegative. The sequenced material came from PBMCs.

DNA of the CDR3: TGTGCCAGCAGCGTAGCTCTGTCAGGGTCCGGGACTGAAGCTTTCTTT. Translation gives CASSVALSGSGTEAFF. This chain links TRBV9 with TRBJ1-1; the D gene is possibly TRBD1 (5 bases). The V and J ends lost 0 bases and 5 bases respectively, with 17 bases between them. The CDR3 sequence is 16 residues long. The germline V gene has CDR1 SGDLS and CDR2 YYNGEE.